Following are 31 T cell receptor beta chains from one sample sequenced in a study of T-cell reconstitution after alpha-beta-depleted transplantation in children. The authors prepared the TCRbeta library with unique molecular identifiers. TCRdb reprocessed the PCR reads with MiXCR, giving one entry per CDR3 protein. This table holds 350,000 to 500,000 distinct CDR3 sequences, roughly two fifths found once. Sequenced material: PBMCs, taken before TCRalphabeta/CD19-depleted stem cell transplant. Receptors originate from a girl aged 2 to 10 with aplastic anemia, due to receive a stem cell transplant.

This chain's CDR3 is CASSQGEGIDNEQYF. CDR3 nucleotides: TGTGCCAGCAGCCAAGGGGAGGGGATCGACAACGAGCAGTACTTC. The chain is built from TRBV4-2 and TRBJ2-7; TRBD2 agrees at 7 bases. The CDR3 totals 15 residues. Losses at the gene ends were 1 base for V and 5 bases for J; bases not matched to a gene: 8. Germline V gives CDR1 LGHNA, CDR2 YNFKEQ.

Many counts were recorded for this clonotype. The rearrangement links TRBV7-6 to TRBJ2-7; 9 bases map to TRBD2. CDR1 is SGHVS, CDR2 FNYEAQ, per germline. The CDR3 has 16 amino acids. V gave up 2 bases and J gave up 6 bases; unmatched junction bases: 11. CDR3 in DNA: TGTGCCAGCAGCTTACGTGGCGGGAGGGCAGGACGCGAGCAGTACTTC. Its protein product is CASSLRGGRAGREQYF.

The rearrangement links TRBV6-5 to TRBJ1-1; 9 nucleotides line up with TRBD1. The length of the CDR3 is 15 residues. Germline trimming cut 1 base from V and 1 base from J; bases unmatched to any gene: 1. The V gene's germline CDR1 is MNHEY and CDR2 SVGAGI. This chain's CDR3 is CASSYLGQGNTEAFF. The CDR3 bases are TGTGCCAGCAGTTACTTGGGACAGGGGAACACTGAAGCTTTCTTT.

The chain uses TRBV19 and TRBJ2-2, with 8 bases aligning to TRBD2. Trimming cost V 5 bases and J 3 bases; bases outside gene matches: 8. The V gene's germline CDR1 is LNHDA and CDR2 SQIVND (reference sequence). The CDR3 sequence is 16 residues long. CDR3 sequence: CASSALLAADTGELFF. The DNA for the CDR3 is TGTGCCAGTAGTGCATTACTAGCGGCTGACACCGGGGAGCTGTTTTTT.

This clonotype was counted many times. The chain carries TRBV20-1 and TRBJ2-1; TRBD1 or TRBD2 may be the D gene (5 bases each). Trimming took 2 bases from V and 5 from J, leaving 10 bases between them. The CDR3 extends over 13 amino acids. The germline CDR1 and CDR2 sequences are DFQATT and SNEGSKA (reference sequence). The CDR3 sequence is CSARSGLHNEQFF. For the CDR3, the DNA is TGCAGTGCTAGATCGGGGCTCCACAATGAGCAGTTCTTC.

This clonotype was observed a few times. This chain links TRBV20-1 with TRBJ2-7, with TRBD2 identical over 8 bases. Per germline, CDR1 DFQATT and CDR2 SNEGSKA (reference sequence). The CDR3 contains 16 residues. Trimming at V came to 7 bases and at J to 4 bases, leaving 18 bases not matched to a gene. CDR3 sequence reads: CSVAAVKREGTYEQYF. The CDR3, as DNA: TGCAGTGTTGCCGCCGTGAAACGGGAGGGTACTTACGAGCAGTACTTC.

The chain has TRBV10-3 and TRBJ1-5; tentative D call: TRBD1 (5 bases). Germline CDR1 ENHRY, CDR2 SYGVKD. Between the trimmed V and J ends, which lost 10 bases and 5 bases, there was a span of 12 bases. The CDR3 has 12 amino acids. CDR3 amino acids: CATGGGDQPQHF. The CDR3 DNA reads as TGTGCCACGGGGGGAGGGGATCAGCCCCAGCATTTT.

The rearrangement joins TRBV11-2 to TRBJ1-1; D might be TRBD1 (5 bases). V lost 5 bases to trimming and J lost 6 bases, with 16 bases between them. The CDR3 consists of 14 residues. Germline CDR1 is SGHAT and CDR2 is FQNNGV. The CDR3 region has the DNA TGTGCCAGCAGCCCTCGGGACTCAGCGGCTGAAGCTTTCTTT. Translated, it gives CASSPRDSAAEAFF.

The V call is TRBV12-3 or TRBV12-4, the J call TRBJ2-3, with no clear D. The CDR3 spans 15 residues. Trimming removed 1 base from V and 9 bases from J, with 17 bases in between. CDR3 sequence reads: CASSLEVGVFQTQYF. CDR3 DNA sequence: TGTGCCAGCAGTTTAGAAGTGGGCGTCTTCCAGACGCAGTATTTT.

This clonotype showed up just once. CDR3 sequence reads: CASSVEGENEQFF. Written as DNA, the CDR3 is TGTGCCAGCAGCGTAGAGGGCGAGAATGAGCAGTTCTTC. This chain uses TRBV9 with TRBJ2-1, with unresolved D. Germline CDR1 reads SGDLS; CDR2 reads YYNGEE. V was pared by 0 bases and J by 7 bases, with 8 bases between. The CDR3 extends over 13 amino acids.

The gene calls are TRBV6-5 and TRBJ1-2; no clear D gene. CDR3 length: 13 residues. Germline V lookup: CDR1 MNHEY, CDR2 SVGAGI. V lost 0 bases, J lost 6 bases, and 8 bases lay in between. The CDR3 nucleotides read TGTGCCAGCAGTTACTCTGAAGGGCATGGCTACACCTTC. Amino acid sequence: CASSYSEGHGYTF.

The rearrangement uses TRBV7-8 and TRBJ1-2; weak D call: TRBD1 (5 bases). Trimming shortened V by 1 base and J by 5 bases, and 14 bases separated the two germline ends. From germline, CDR1 is SGHVS and CDR2 FQNEAQ. The CDR3 sequence is 15 residues long. CDR3 sequence reads: CASSLVGGHGYGYTF. The CDR3 DNA reads as TGTGCCAGCAGCTTAGTTGGCGGACATGGGTATGGCTACACCTTC.

The table lists this clonotype with many counts. The CDR3 protein is CASSIRDRGDYNEQFF. The CDR3 nucleotides are TGTGCCAGTAGTATTCGGGACAGGGGGGACTACAATGAGCAGTTCTTC. The chain is built from TRBV19 and TRBJ2-1; 11 bases fit TRBD1. Trimming at V came to 3 bases and at J to 3 bases, leaving 4 bases not matched to a gene. Germline lookup yields CDR1 LNHDA and CDR2 SQIVND (reference sequence). The CDR3 spans 16 residues.

This clonotype was detected once. This rearrangement joins TRBV20-1 to TRBJ2-2; D is ambiguous. Germline V gene sequence: CDR1 DFQATT, CDR2 SNEGSKA (reference sequence). The CDR3 contains 13 residues. The germline V and J ends were trimmed by 7 bases and 6 bases, with 15 bases remaining between them. This CDR3 reads CSVKESGSGELFF. CDR3 DNA sequence: TGCAGTGTAAAAGAATCGGGTTCCGGGGAGCTGTTTTTT.

In its sample, this clonotype was seen many times. Here the CDR3 reads CASSLPDRYQPQHF. Here the CDR3 DNA reads TGTGCCAGCAGTTTACCGGACAGGTATCAGCCCCAGCATTTT. The chain employs TRBV28 and TRBJ1-5; 7 nucleotides line up with TRBD1. Germline V gene data show CDR1 as MDHEN and CDR2 as SYDVKM. The V and J ends lost 2 bases and 5 bases, in that order; junction bases with no gene match: 3. The CDR3 is 14 residues long.

The V gene is TRBV5-1, the J gene TRBJ2-1; 7 nucleotides align to TRBD1. In germline, CDR1 is SGHRS, CDR2 YFSETQ. CDR3 length equals 16 residues. The V segment lost 5 bases and the J segment 4 bases; nucleotides outside the gene matches: 12. Written as DNA, the CDR3 is TGCGCCAGCAGACGGGTTTACAGGGGTGGATACAATGAGCAGTTCTTC. This gives the protein CASRRVYRGGYNEQFF.

The gene calls are TRBV20-1 and TRBJ2-1; weak D call: TRBD1 (6 bases). The V gene lost 3 bases and the J gene lost 0 bases, with 21 bases spanning the gap. The CDR3 covers 18 residues. The germline gives CDR1 DFQATT, CDR2 SNEGSKA (reference sequence). The CDR3 DNA reads TGCAGTGCTAGGCCCAGGGGCGGTCCTCCGAGCTCCTACAATGAGCAGTTCTTC. Translating it yields CSARPRGGPPSSYNEQFF.

This rearrangement joins TRBV15 to TRBJ2-5; D may be TRBD1 or TRBD2 (5 bases each). The CDR3 spans 17 residues. Germline V lookup: CDR1 LNHNV, CDR2 YYDKDF (reference sequence). With 0 bases removed from V and 1 base from J, the gap between germline ends came to 15 bases. Here the CDR3 reads CATSREKPAGAQETQYF. DNA of the CDR3: TGTGCCACCAGCAGAGAAAAGCCTGCCGGGGCCCAAGAGACCCAGTACTTC.

This clonotype came up many times. The genes are TRBV20-1 and TRBJ1-5; the D is unclear. Germline V CDR1 and CDR2: DFQATT, SNEGSKA (reference sequence). This CDR3 has 15 residues. The V end lost 6 bases, the J end lost 3 bases, and 18 bases lay between the germline ends. Written as DNA, the CDR3 is TGCAGTGCACGACGGTTCGCGGTTTACAATCAGCCCCAGCATTTT. Translated, it gives CSARRFAVYNQPQHF.

The chain recombines TRBV19 with TRBJ1-5, with D unclear. CDR1 and CDR2 from the germline V gene are LNHDA and SQIVND (reference sequence). The V end lost 3 bases, the J end lost 0 bases, and 9 bases lay between the germline ends. CDR3 length: 15 residues. CDR3 residues: CASSIQGGSNQPQHF. CDR3 nucleotide sequence: TGTGCCAGTAGTATCCAAGGTGGTAGCAATCAGCCCCAGCATTTT.

This clonotype occurred a few times. The CDR3 loop is CASSLGGHNQPQHF. DNA for the CDR3: TGCGCCAGCAGCTTGGGGGGGCACAATCAGCCCCAGCATTTT. This chain uses TRBV5-1 with TRBJ1-5; a possible D gene is TRBD1 (6 bases). V lost 0 bases and J 3 bases, leaving 7 bases between the germline ends. The CDR3 extends over 14 amino acids. Per germline, CDR1 SGHRS and CDR2 YFSETQ.

The chain employs TRBV5-1 and TRBJ1-2; TRBD1 is a possible D gene (6 bases). CDR1 is SGHRS and CDR2 is YFSETQ in the germline V gene. The CDR3 is 14 amino acids. V lost 4 bases and J lost 6, with 16 bases in between. CDR3 bases: TGCGCCAGCAGCCAAACCCGGACAGAGCATGGCTACACCTTC. It yields the protein CASSQTRTEHGYTF.

This clonotype was found many times. The chain joins TRBV18 to TRBJ2-1, with 11 bases lining up with TRBD2. The CDR3 sequence is 16 residues long. V was clipped by 1 base and J by 7 bases; unmatched bases: 6. Germline CDR1 KGHSH, CDR2 LQKENI. CDR3: CASSPLTSGRRNEQFF. CDR3 sequence (DNA): TGTGCCAGCTCACCACTAACTAGCGGGAGAAGGAATGAGCAGTTCTTC.

The chain recombines TRBV18 with TRBJ1-3, with 9 bases identical to TRBD1. CDR3 size: 18 residues. Germline assignment: CDR1 KGHSH and CDR2 LQKENI. The ends lost 3 bases at V and 4 bases at J; junction bases unmatched: 13. The DNA of the CDR3 is TGTGCCAGCTCACCCTACCTTACGGACAGGGGACACGGAAACACCATATATTTT. Translation gives CASSPYLTDRGHGNTIYF.

The genes are TRBV2 and TRBJ2-1; tentatively, D is TRBD2 (5 bases). Per the germline V gene, CDR1 is SNHLY and CDR2 is FYNNEI. Trimming stripped 6 bases from V and 5 bases from J, with 17 bases between. This CDR3 has 15 residues. The CDR3 is CASSIVAWVDNEQFF. CDR3 bases: TGTGCCAGCAGCATAGTAGCGTGGGTCGACAATGAGCAGTTCTTC.

The chain joins TRBV4-2 to TRBJ2-5; 8 nucleotides match TRBD2. CDR1 LGHNA and CDR2 YNFKEQ come from the germline V gene. V gave up 0 bases and J gave up 8 bases; unmatched junction bases: 5. The CDR3 is made up of 14 amino acids. The CDR3 spells CASSQDTSGGTQYF. The CDR3 DNA is TGTGCCAGCAGCCAAGATACCAGCGGGGGAACCCAGTACTTC.

This clonotype was recorded a few times. The chain uses TRBV6-4 and TRBJ2-1, with TRBD1 matching over 9 bases. The CDR3 spans 14 residues. CDR1 and CDR2 from the germline V gene are MRHNA and SNTAGT. Trimming cost V 6 bases and J 7 bases; bases outside gene matches: 7. The CDR3 sequence is CASSAQGAANEQFF. CDR3 sequence (DNA): TGTGCCAGCAGCGCACAGGGGGCGGCTAATGAGCAGTTCTTC.

The chain couples TRBV6-2 or TRBV6-3 to TRBJ2-1; maybe TRBD2 (5 bases). CDR3 length equals 17 residues. Trimming left V 2 bases short and J 6 bases short, with 20 bases between. Germline V lookup: CDR1 MNHEY, CDR2 SVGEGT. In DNA form, the CDR3 reads TGTGCCAGCAGTTACCCGACTAACCAGGTCTACAGCAATGAGCAGTTCTTC. Encoded protein: CASSYPTNQVYSNEQFF.

V and J are TRBV2 and TRBJ1-1, with D unclear. CDR1 is SNHLY, CDR2 FYNNEI, per germline. V lost 8 bases and J lost 1, with 11 bases in between. CDR3 length: 13 amino acids. The CDR3 loop reads CASFRSPNTEAFF. DNA of the CDR3: TGTGCCAGCTTTCGGAGCCCGAACACTGAAGCTTTCTTT.

The chain is built from TRBV12-3 or TRBV12-4 and TRBJ2-3; D gene ambiguous. The CDR3 contains 11 residues. Trimming shortened V by 2 bases and J by 7 bases, and 4 bases separated the two germline ends. CDR3 in amino acids: CASSLTHTQYF. As DNA, the CDR3 is TGTGCCAGCAGTTTAACGCATACGCAGTATTTT.

The chain carries TRBV24-1 and TRBJ2-1; 8 bases agree with TRBD2. Trimming took 3 bases from V and 0 from J; bases not matched to a gene: 3. CDR1 is KGHDR and CDR2 is SFDVKD in the germline V gene. The CDR3 contains 16 residues. The CDR3 loop is CATSDAGTSSYNEQFF. In DNA, the CDR3 is TGTGCCACCAGTGATGCGGGGACTAGCTCCTACAATGAGCAGTTCTTC.